The 17 T cell receptor beta chains below all came from one sample that was sequenced in a study of T cells in tuberculosis. Specified time point: new active TB diagnosis, blood taken before or within 7 days of starting treatment. The method was immunoSEQ multiplex PCR; TCRdb's version includes in-frame clones alone and lacks a portion of them. Of 30,000 or so clones listed, about 90% are singletons. The specimen comprised PBMCs, sampled at tuberculosis diagnosis. These receptors were taken from an adult with tuberculosis. Some clones in this sample may be carry-over from other donors' samples.

This chain links TRBV19 with TRBJ2-6, with 7 bases matching TRBD1. Germline V CDR1 and CDR2: LNHDA, SQIVND (reference sequence). Losses at the gene ends were 3 bases for V and 0 bases for J; bases not matched to a gene: 8. The CDR3 loop spans 18 amino acids. The CDR3 region has the DNA TGTGCCAGTAGTATGGTGGACAGGTTGGTCTCTGGGGCCAACGTCCTGACTTTC. The encoded protein is CASSMVDRLVSGANVLTF.

CDR3 nucleotides: TGTGCCAGCAGTTACTCGGGACAGGGAGTGATCGAGCAGTACTTC. It encodes CASSYSGQGVIEQYF. The rearrangement uses TRBV6-6 and TRBJ2-7; TRBD1 matches 9 bases. The ends lost 0 bases at V and 6 bases at J; junction bases unmatched: 6. This CDR3 contains 15 residues. Looked up from germline, CDR1 is MNHNY and CDR2 is SVGAGI (reference sequence).

The chain links TRBV19 to TRBJ2-5; no reliable D call. V was cut by 2 bases and J by 2 bases, with 9 bases left in between. There are 14 residues in the CDR3. The germline V gene encodes CDR1 LNHDA and CDR2 SQIVND (reference sequence). In nucleotides, the CDR3 is TGTGCCAGTAGTATATGGCTAGAGCAAGAGACCCAGTACTTC. Protein sequence: CASSIWLEQETQYF.

The chain joins TRBV9 to TRBJ2-2; 11 positions agree with TRBD2. The CDR3 contains 15 residues. The germline gives CDR1 SGDLS, CDR2 YYNGEE. After removal of 5 bases from V and 5 bases from J, the junction contained 5 bases not matched to a gene. CDR3 amino acids: CASSKASGGTGELFF. The DNA of the CDR3 is TGTGCCAGCAGTAAGGCTAGCGGGGGGACCGGGGAGCTGTTTTTT.

The rearrangement uses TRBV7-9 and TRBJ2-2, with 7 nucleotides matching TRBD1. The CDR3 covers 15 residues. Looked up from germline, CDR1 is SEHNR and CDR2 is FQNEAQ (reference sequence). Trimming took 5 bases from V and 4 from J; bases not matched to a gene: 7. The CDR3 here is CASSKETGATGELFF. The CDR3 region has the DNA TGTGCCAGCAGCAAAGAAACAGGGGCCACCGGGGAGCTGTTTTTT.

V is TRBV5-4 and J is TRBJ2-2, with a tentative D call TRBD2 (5 bases). The CDR3 loop spans 16 amino acids. V lost 0 bases and J lost 0, with 9 bases in between. CDR1 and CDR2 (germline): SGHNT, YYREEE (reference sequence). The CDR3 bases are TGTGCCAGCAGCTTGGAGGTCGGGACGAACACCGGGGAGCTGTTTTTT. Amino acids: CASSLEVGTNTGELFF.

This sequence joins TRBV5-1 and TRBJ2-1; 8 bases line up with TRBD2. The V gene's germline CDR1 is SGHRS and CDR2 YFSETQ. CDR3 length: 15 amino acids. V lost 2 bases and J lost 9; bases outside the gene matches: 10. The CDR3 sequence: CASSLTGTRLGEQFF. The DNA of the CDR3 is TGCGCCAGCAGCTTAACCGGGACTAGGCTTGGTGAGCAGTTCTTC.

This chain connects TRBV5-4 to TRBJ2-7; TRBD2 agrees at 8 bases. The CDR3 contains 14 residues. Germline V gene sequence: CDR1 SGHNT, CDR2 YYREEE (reference sequence). With V trimmed by 0 bases and J by 5 bases, 4 bases remained unmatched. This CDR3 is CASSLGLAGHEQYF. CDR3 nucleotides: TGTGCCAGCAGCTTGGGCCTAGCGGGCCACGAGCAGTACTTC.

The chain links TRBV7-9 to TRBJ2-2, with 10 bases lining up with TRBD2. This CDR3 spans 17 amino acids. Germline V gene data show CDR1 as SEHNR and CDR2 as FQNEAQ (reference sequence). Unmatched junction bases numbered 11, after V lost 0 bases and J lost 10 bases. CDR3: CASSLALASGGAVELFF. The CDR3 coding sequence is TGTGCCAGCAGCTTAGCGCTAGCGAGCGGGGGGGCCGTGGAGCTGTTTTTT.

The V gene is TRBV18, the J gene TRBJ1-6; D remains unclear. The CDR3 consists of 15 residues. Germline loops: CDR1 KGHSH, CDR2 LQKENI. V lost 2 bases and J 7 bases, leaving 12 bases between the germline ends. CDR3: CASSPTVILNSPLHF. The DNA for the CDR3 is TGTGCCAGCTCACCAACTGTGATACTGAATTCACCCCTCCACTTT.

The chain combines TRBV7-3 with TRBJ2-3, with a possible D match to TRBD1 (6 bases). Germline V lookup: CDR1 SGHTA, CDR2 FQGTGA. Trimming removed 2 bases at V and 1 base at J, with 10 bases between. CDR3 size: 15 residues. This chain's CDR3 is CASSLQGIGTDTQYF. CDR3 coding DNA: TGTGCCAGCAGCTTACAGGGGATCGGCACAGATACGCAGTATTTT.

V gene TRBV18 combines with J gene TRBJ1-5; D is perhaps TRBD1 (5 bases). Germline CDR1 reads KGHSH; CDR2 reads LQKENI. V was clipped by 2 bases and J by 0 bases, with 11 bases between them. This CDR3 region has 16 residues. This CDR3 reads CASSPDSLDSNQPQHF. In DNA form, the CDR3 reads TGTGCCAGCTCACCAGACAGTTTGGATAGCAATCAGCCCCAGCATTTT.

The gene calls are TRBV5-6 and TRBJ2-7; tentative D call: TRBD2 (7 bases). Germline CDR1 is SGHDT and CDR2 is YYEEEE. CDR3 length equals 15 residues. V was shortened by 7 bases and J by 2 bases, with 19 bases between the two germline ends. CDR3 loop: CASRGPSGPTYEQYF. For the CDR3, the DNA is TGTGCCAGCCGGGGGCCTAGCGGCCCTACCTACGAGCAGTACTTC.

The CDR3 DNA reads as TGTGCCACTCGAGGGACAGTAGCTAACTATGGCTACACCTTC. Its translation: CATRGTVANYGYTF. The chain employs TRBV10-3 and TRBJ1-2; 7 bases agree with TRBD1. The J segment lost 0 bases and the V segment lost 10 bases, leaving 8 bases of the junction unmatched. The CDR3 runs to 14 residues. Germline CDR1 reads ENHRY; CDR2 reads SYGVKD.

The chain employs TRBV5-1 and TRBJ2-7; 10 bases align to TRBD2. V was clipped by 2 bases and J by 1 base; unmatched bases: 3. Germline V gene sequence: CDR1 SGHRS, CDR2 YFSETQ. The CDR3 loop spans 15 amino acids. CDR3 DNA: TGCGCCAGCAGCTTTAGCGGGGGGTCTTCCTACGAGCAGTACTTC. Protein sequence: CASSFSGGSSYEQYF.

V is TRBV2 and J is TRBJ2-3, with D unresolved. Between the trimmed V and J ends, which lost 8 bases and 2 bases, there was a span of 8 bases. The V gene's germline CDR1 is SNHLY and CDR2 FYNNEI. The length of the CDR3 is 12 residues. The CDR3 here is CASRSDTDTQYF. In DNA form, the CDR3 reads TGTGCCAGCCGAAGCGACACAGATACGCAGTATTTT.

This chain joins TRBV6-6 and TRBJ2-1, with D maybe TRBD1 (6 bases). CDR1 and CDR2 from the germline V gene are MNHNY and SVGAGI (reference sequence). The CDR3 extends over 14 amino acids. The V and J ends lost 6 bases and 6 bases respectively, with 15 bases between them. The CDR3 sequence: CASRQYGQTNEQFF. The CDR3 coding sequence is TGTGCCAGCAGACAATACGGACAGACCAATGAGCAGTTCTTC.